The source of this T cell receptor (beta chain) is a study of T-cell memory formation after mild COVID-19 (dated by TCRdb to the early 2020s). As for the study more broadly: TCR sequence clusters from the two donors were largely donor specific. In two donors, T-cell clones that expanded and contracted after mild COVID-19 were followed by sequencing TCRalpha and TCRbeta repertoires longitudinally. The cohort was made up of two young adult volunteers, one female and one male, who were previously healthy. Results and caveats for the whole study, not just this receptor: Some responding clones were detected in pre-infection memory, which suggested that pre-existing cross-reactive memory T cells had joined the SARS-CoV-2 response. From day 15 to 85, contracting clones showed balanced CD4/CD8 phenotypes, whereas a second wave of clones that expanded from day 15 to 37 leaned towards CD4+. Contracting CD4+ clones appeared mostly in the CM and EM memory subsets, whereas CD8+ clones were enriched in EMRA. SARS-CoV-2 specificity of the second-wave clones peaking on day 37 was not confirmed. The study covered only a couple of mild cases, and larger cohorts including severe cases with pre-infection samples were considered necessary.

Reads for this sample came from an Illumina NovaSeq 6000. Using 5'RACE with constant-segment primers, TCRalpha and TCRbeta cDNA libraries were constructed, with sample barcodes and unique molecular identifiers added in the process. Trizol reagent was used to extract RNA from every sample. Amplification of the libraries took two PCR steps, and the second step added a second sample barcode plus Illumina TruSeq adapters. Sequencing of the libraries was done on an Illumina NovaSeq, producing 2 x 150 bp paired-end reads. The paper's processing steps were these. Reads were demultiplexed and collapsed into UMI-guided consensus sequences with migec v1.2.7. Using mixcr v2.1.11, the UMI consensuses were aligned to TRA and TRB V and J templates and assembled into clonotypes. A clonotype was counted as expanded or contracted only if both edgeR and NoisET called the change significant, with noise models trained on biological replicates. For edgeR calls, the thresholds were a false discovery rate-adjusted p below 0.01 and a log2 fold-change of 1. As an exploratory analysis of dynamics, PCA with hierarchical clustering was applied to max-normalized trajectories of the 1000 most abundant clonotypes. Each responding clone was given a CD4 or CD8 phenotype based on the CD4+ and CD8+ repertoires, which had been sequenced separately. In-frame beta chains were kept once TCRdb had trimmed the public reads at Q25 with fastp and called clones with MiXCR. Records with the same CDR3 protein are collapsed into one entry carrying the most frequent genes and DNA. TCRdb's processing, not the study's, gives the V and J calls here. Present in this sample are 390,000 or so distinct CDR3 sequences, roughly 15% of which were seen just once. The ten largest clones capture around a fifth of the sample.

PBMCs were isolated by Ficoll-Paque density gradient centrifugation. As for this clonotype: What antigen it recognizes has not been identified. Base qualities are missing; no much larger clone stands one base away.

The CDR3 contains 15 residues, cysteine and phenylalanine counted. The read is trimmed to its CDR3 DNA, 45 bases read in frame from base 1. The germline V gene gives CDR1 as SGHRS and CDR2 as YFSETQ. V is pruned by 6 bases and J by 2 bases, leaving 7 bases of the junction without a gene match. Sample: PBMCs or a T cell subset sorted from them (not recorded which). This chain is built from TRBV5-1 and TRBJ2-7, with 11 bases in between that match TRBD2. The clonotype comes from a man between 18 and 29 years old who had mild COVID-19 (a few samples of this study predate the infection). The sample titles of this study are shuffled in the database, so cell type and time point are left out; the donor was told from shared clones. The CDR3 protein: CASNQLAGVTYEQYF. The DNA sequence follows: TGCGCCAGCAACCAACTAGCGGGGGTGACCTACGAGCAGTACTTC.